This T cell receptor beta chain was identified in a study of shared clonotypes between healthy human individuals. In the case of this clone: No antigen is known for it.

The repertoire was sequenced with immunoSEQ multiplex PCR; TCRdb's copy has only in-frame clones and lacks some. The sample shows about 490,000 clones, 76% of them seen only once. General study points: Owing to a small donor count, the genetic and exposure-history diversity represented was limited.

Deletions cut 2 bases from V and 4 bases from J, with 7 bases between. This CDR3 comprises 13 residues. CDR1 is SGHNT and CDR2 is YENEEA in the germline V gene. V is TRBV11-3 and J is TRBJ2-3; D gene uncertain. The TCR comes from a woman between 35 and 50 years old in good health. Some clones in this sample may be carry-over from other donors' samples. The specimen was PBMCs. CDR3: CASSLSRADTQYF. The DNA for the CDR3 is TGTGCCAGCAGCTTAAGTAGAGCAGATACGCAGTATTTT.